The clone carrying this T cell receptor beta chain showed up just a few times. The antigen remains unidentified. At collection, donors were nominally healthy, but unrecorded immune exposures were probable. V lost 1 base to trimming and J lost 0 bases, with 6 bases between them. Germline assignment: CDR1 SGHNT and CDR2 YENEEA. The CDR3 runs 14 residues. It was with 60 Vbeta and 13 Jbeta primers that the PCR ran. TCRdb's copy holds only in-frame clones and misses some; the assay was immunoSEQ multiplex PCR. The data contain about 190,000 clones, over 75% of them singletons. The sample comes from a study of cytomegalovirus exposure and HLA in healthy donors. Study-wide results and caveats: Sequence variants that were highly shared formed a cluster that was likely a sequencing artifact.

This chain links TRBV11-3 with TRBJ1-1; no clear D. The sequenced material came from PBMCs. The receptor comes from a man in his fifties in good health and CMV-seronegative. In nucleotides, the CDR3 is TGTGCCAGCAGCTTAGGCGGCATGAACACTGAAGCTTTCTTT. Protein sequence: CASSLGGMNTEAFF.